The rows below give T cell receptor beta chains drawn from one sample of a study of neurological immune-mediated disorders. One entry per CDR3 protein, called by TCRdb with MiXCR from the 5' RACE reads. The profile shows tens of thousands of distinct CDR3 sequences, about 4.2% of them singletons. Sequenced: PBMCs. The receptors come from a man aged 30 to 39 with multiple sclerosis. Both conserved end residues are part of each CDR3. The D gene is left open where the match is weak. Size is omitted from some rows. Given values are once, few, many or a class for expanded clones.

. | many | TRBJ1-5 | TRBV4-1 | CASSQDGRQPQHF | TGCGCCAGCAGCCAAGATGGGAGACAGCCCCAGCATTTT
. | many | TRBJ1-4 | TRBV14 | CASSQEGAKLFF | TGTGCCAGCAGCCAAGAGGGGGCAAAACTGTTTTTT
. | many | TRBJ1-6 | TRBV10-3 | CASKAEARWPLHF | TGTGCCAGCAAGGCAGAGGCCCGGTGGCCCCTCCACTTT
. | many | TRBJ2-7 | TRBV10-3 | CAISEEGLSYEQYF | TGTGCCATCAGTGAGGAGGGACTCTCCTACGAGCAGTACTTC
. | many | TRBJ2-5 | TRBV4-1 | CASSQGQGPLQETQYF | TGCGCCAGCAGCCAGGGGCAGGGGCCCCTACAAGAGACCCAGTACTTC
. | many | TRBJ2-3 | TRBV9 | CASESANTDTQYF | TGTGCCAGTGAATCAGCGAACACAGATACGCAGTATTTT
TRBD1 | many | TRBJ1-1 | TRBV25-1 | CASSWDRGNAEAFF | TGTGCCAGCAGTTGGGACAGGGGGAATGCTGAAGCTTTCTTT
TRBD2 | few | TRBJ2-3 | TRBV3-1 | CASSFRTSGTDTQYF | TGTGCCAGCAGCTTCAGAACTAGCGGCACAGATACGCAGTATTTT
. | many | TRBJ1-1 | TRBV9 | CASSVGGTTNTEAFF | TGTGCCAGCAGCGTAGGAGGCACGACAAACACTGAAGCTTTCTTT
. | many | TRBJ2-7 | TRBV4-1 | CASSPENGNSEQYF | TGCGCCAGCAGCCCCGAAAACGGAAACAGCGAGCAGTACTTC
. | many | TRBJ2-5 | TRBV7-9 | CASSAYWGAEALETQYF | TGTGCCAGCAGCGCGTACTGGGGGGCGGAGGCTTTGGAGACCCAGTACTTC
TRBD1 | many | TRBJ2-3 | TRBV5-1 | CASSLVTGETDTQYF | TGCGCCAGCAGCTTGGTGACAGGGGAAACAGATACGCAGTATTTT
TRBD1 | many | TRBJ1-1 | TRBV5-1 | CASSLAWGQGAGNTEAFF | TGCGCCAGCAGCTTGGCCTGGGGACAGGGGGCAGGGAACACTGAAGCTTTCTTT
. | many | TRBJ1-5 | TRBV4-1 | CASSTLPHQPQHF | TGCGCCAGCAGCACCCTACCCCATCAGCCCCAGCATTTT
TRBD1 | many | TRBJ2-7 | TRBV20-1 | CSARDREDFEQYF | TGCAGTGCGCGGGACAGGGAGGATTTCGAGCAGTACTTC
TRBD2 | many | TRBJ2-2 | TRBV9 | CASSVTRLATGELFF | TGTGCCAGCAGCGTAACGAGACTAGCAACCGGGGAGCTGTTTTTT
. | many | TRBJ1-4 | TRBV20-1 | CSATTHVVGEKLFF | TGCAGTGCTACGACACACGTGGTGGGTGAAAAACTGTTTTTT
. | many | TRBJ1-6 | TRBV12-3/TRBV12-4 | CASSLGAAIYNSPLHF | TGTGCCAGCAGTTTGGGGGCGGCTATCTATAATTCACCCCTCCACTTT
. | many | TRBJ1-1 | TRBV7-9 | CASSPVMNTEAFF | TGTGCCAGCAGCCCCGTAATGAACACTGAAGCTTTCTTT
. | many | TRBJ1-1 | TRBV5-5 | CASSRTAENTEAFF | TGTGCCAGCAGCCGTACGGCTGAAAACACTGAAGCTTTCTTT
. | many | TRBJ2-6 | TRBV27 | CASSFSGTRRSGANVLTF | TGTGCCAGCAGTTTTTCCGGGACACGGCGCTCTGGGGCCAACGTCCTGACTTTC
. | many | TRBJ2-4 | TRBV7-2 | CASSFSGVAKNIQYF | TGTGCCAGCAGCTTTAGCGGAGTAGCCAAAAACATTCAGTACTTC
TRBD1 | many | TRBJ2-7 | TRBV7-9 | CASSPSRDRKAYEQYF | TGTGCCAGCAGCCCATCCCGGGACAGGAAAGCCTACGAGCAGTACTTC
TRBD1 | many | TRBJ2-1 | TRBV5-1 | CASSYDRVGEQFF | TGCGCCAGCAGCTACGACAGGGTCGGCGAGCAGTTCTTC
TRBD2 | many | TRBJ2-3 | TRBV20-1 | CSARDEGKSGADTQYF | TGCAGTGCTAGAGATGAAGGGAAAAGCGGGGCTGATACGCAGTATTTT
TRBD2 | many | TRBJ2-3 | TRBV12-3/TRBV12-4 | CASSPKAGRDTDTQYF | TGTGCCAGCAGTCCGAAAGCGGGGAGGGACACAGATACGCAGTATTTT
. | many | TRBJ2-3 | TRBV5-1 | CASSLDWAWTDTQYF | TGCGCCAGCAGCTTGGATTGGGCATGGACAGATACGCAGTATTTT
. | many | TRBJ1-5 | TRBV12-3/TRBV12-4 | CASSLESSNQPQHF | TGTGCCAGCAGTTTAGAGTCTAGCAATCAGCCCCAGCATTTT
TRBD1 | many | TRBJ2-7 | TRBV4-1 | CASSPKDRGLIYEQYF | TGCGCCAGCAGCCCCAAGGACAGGGGGCTGATCTACGAGCAGTACTTC
TRBD1 | many | TRBJ2-1 | TRBV10-3 | CAIRRQGANEQFF | TGTGCCATCAGACGACAGGGTGCCAATGAGCAGTTCTTC
TRBD1 | few | TRBJ1-5 | TRBV10-2 | CASSWDRWTQPQNF | TGCGCCAGCAGCTGGGACAGGTGGACTCAGCCCCAGAATTTT
. | many | TRBJ2-7 | TRBV25-1 | CASSSPGAYEQYF | TGTGCCAGCAGTTCGCCCGGGGCCTACGAGCAGTACTTC
TRBD2 | . | TRBJ2-3 | TRBV12-3/TRBV12-4 | CASSLSSSGRNTDTQYF | TGTGCCAGCAGCCTCAGCTCCAGCGGGAGGAACACAGATACGCAGTATTTT
. | many | TRBJ1-2 | TRBV4-3 | CASSHGGSNYGYTF | TGCGCCAGCAGCCACGGAGGGTCCAACTATGGCTACACCTTC
TRBD1 | few | TRBJ2-7 | TRBV5-1 | CASSWTGGPEEQYF | TGCGCCAGCAGCTGGACAGGGGGCCCCGAAGAGCAGTACTTC
. | many | TRBJ2-7 | TRBV20-1 | CSASSRVNEQYF | TGCAGTGCTAGCTCCAGGGTGAACGAGCAGTACTTC
. | few | TRBJ2-1 | TRBV27 | CASSPLNPSYNEQFF | TGTGCCAGCAGTCCCCTCAACCCGTCCTACAATGAGCAGTTCTTC
. | many | TRBJ1-4 | TRBV12-3/TRBV12-4 | CASSLAAINEKLFF | TGTGCCAGCAGTTTGGCTGCGATTAATGAAAAACTGTTTTTT
. | many | TRBJ2-5 | TRBV20-1 | CSARAAAAQETQYF | TGCAGTGCTAGAGCGGCGGCGGCCCAAGAGACCCAGTACTTC
. | medium-sized | TRBJ1-1 | TRBV20-1 | CSVGPMNTEAFF | TGCAGTGTCGGCCCCATGAACACTGAAGCTTTCTTT
. | . | TRBJ1-2 | TRBV9 | CASRDDRTVYGYTF | TGTGCCAGCAGAGACGACAGGACTGTCTATGGCTACACCTTC
. | . | TRBJ1-1 | TRBV14 | CASSQDPEDVWGLGTEAFF | TGTGCCAGCAGCCAAGATCCAGAAGATGTTTGGGGCCTGGGGACTGAAGCTTTCTTT
TRBD1 | many | TRBJ1-1 | TRBV5-1 | CASSVYRGGTEAFF | TGCGCCAGCAGCGTATACAGGGGGGGAACTGAAGCTTTCTTT
TRBD1 | many | TRBJ1-1 | TRBV5-5 | CASSLEVRTGNTEAFF | TGTGCCAGCAGCTTGGAAGTTAGGACAGGGAACACTGAAGCTTTCTTT
. | many | TRBJ1-2 | TRBV5-1 | CASSPRGDPYGYTF | TGCGCCAGCAGTCCCAGGGGAGACCCCTATGGCTACACCTTC
TRBD2 | many | TRBJ2-1 | TRBV20-1 | CSAREGGGSSYNEQFF | TGCAGTGCTAGAGAGGGCGGGGGGAGCTCCTACAATGAGCAGTTCTTC